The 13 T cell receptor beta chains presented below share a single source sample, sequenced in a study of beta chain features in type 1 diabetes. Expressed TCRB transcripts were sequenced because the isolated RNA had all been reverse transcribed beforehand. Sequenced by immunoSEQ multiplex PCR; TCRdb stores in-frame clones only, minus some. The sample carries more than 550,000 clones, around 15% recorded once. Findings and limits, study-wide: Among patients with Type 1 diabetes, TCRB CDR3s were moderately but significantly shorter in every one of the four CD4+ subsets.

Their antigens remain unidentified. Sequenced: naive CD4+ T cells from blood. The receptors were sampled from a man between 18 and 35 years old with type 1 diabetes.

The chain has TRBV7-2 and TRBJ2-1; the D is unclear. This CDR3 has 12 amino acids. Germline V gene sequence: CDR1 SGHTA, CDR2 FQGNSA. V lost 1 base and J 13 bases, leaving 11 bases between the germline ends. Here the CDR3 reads CASSLGAPNQFF. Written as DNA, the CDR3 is TGTGCCAGCAGCTTAGGGGCCCCAAACCAGTTCTTC.

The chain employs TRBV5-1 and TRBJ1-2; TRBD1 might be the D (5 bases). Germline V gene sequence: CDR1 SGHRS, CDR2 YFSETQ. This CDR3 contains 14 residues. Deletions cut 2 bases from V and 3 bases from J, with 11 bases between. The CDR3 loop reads CASSFGGVDYGYTF. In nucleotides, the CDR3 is TGCGCCAGCAGCTTTGGGGGAGTAGACTATGGCTACACCTTC.

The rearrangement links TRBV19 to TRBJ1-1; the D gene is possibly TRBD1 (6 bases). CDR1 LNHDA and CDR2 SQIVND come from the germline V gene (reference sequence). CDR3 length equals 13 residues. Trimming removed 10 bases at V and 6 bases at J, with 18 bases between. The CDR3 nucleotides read TGTGCCACCTCACAGGGAACCGGCTCTGAAGCTTTCTTT. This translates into CATSQGTGSEAFF.

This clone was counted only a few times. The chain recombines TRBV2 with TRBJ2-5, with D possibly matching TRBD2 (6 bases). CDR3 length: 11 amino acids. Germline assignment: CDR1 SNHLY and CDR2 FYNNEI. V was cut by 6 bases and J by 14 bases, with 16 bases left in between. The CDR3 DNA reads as TGTGCCAGCAGCGTGACGGAGGGGTCCTACTTC. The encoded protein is CASSVTEGSYF.

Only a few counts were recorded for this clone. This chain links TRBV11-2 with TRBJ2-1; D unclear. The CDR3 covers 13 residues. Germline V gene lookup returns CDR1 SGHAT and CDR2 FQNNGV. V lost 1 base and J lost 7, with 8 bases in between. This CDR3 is CASSLVPLNEQFF. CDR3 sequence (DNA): TGTGCCAGCAGCTTAGTTCCGCTAAATGAGCAGTTCTTC. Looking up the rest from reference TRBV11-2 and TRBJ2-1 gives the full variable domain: EAGVAQSPRYKIIEKRQSVAFWCNPISGHATLYWYQQILGQGPKLLIQFQNNGVVDDSQLPKDRFSAERLKGVDSTLKIQPAKLEDSAVYLCASSLVPLNEQFFGPGTRLTVL.

The DNA for the CDR3 is TGTGCCAGCAGCAAACTCCGCACTAGCGGGAGATCCGGCGCCGGGGAGCTGTTTTTT. This translates into CASSKLRTSGRSGAGELFF. This rearrangement joins TRBV7-2 to TRBJ2-2, with TRBD2 identical over 11 bases. V lost 5 bases and J lost 6; bases outside the gene matches: 17. This CDR3 contains 19 residues. Germline CDR1 and CDR2: SGHTA and FQGNSA. Looking up the rest from reference TRBV7-2 and TRBJ2-2 gives the full variable domain: GAGVSQSPSNKVTEKGKDVELRCDPISGHTALYWYRQSLGQGLEFLIYFQGNSAPDKSGLPSDRFSAERTGGSVSTLTIQRTQQEDSAVYLCASSKLRTSGRSGAGELFFGEGSRLTVL.

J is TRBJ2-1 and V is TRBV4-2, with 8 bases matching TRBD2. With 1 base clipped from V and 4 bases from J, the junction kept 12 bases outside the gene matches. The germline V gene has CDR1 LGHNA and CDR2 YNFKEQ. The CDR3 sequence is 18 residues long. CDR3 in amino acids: CASSQAYGAGELYNEQFF. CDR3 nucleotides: TGTGCCAGCAGCCAAGCCTATGGAGCGGGAGAATTGTACAATGAGCAGTTCTTC.

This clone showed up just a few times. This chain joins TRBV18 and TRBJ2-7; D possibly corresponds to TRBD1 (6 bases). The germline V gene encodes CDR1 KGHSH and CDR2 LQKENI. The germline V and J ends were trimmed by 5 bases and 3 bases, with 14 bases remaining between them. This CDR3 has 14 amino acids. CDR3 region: CASSIQGRGYEQYF. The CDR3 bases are TGTGCCAGCTCAATACAGGGAAGGGGCTACGAGCAGTACTTC. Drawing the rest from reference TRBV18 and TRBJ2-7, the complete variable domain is NAGVMQNPRHLVRRRGQEARLRCSPMKGHSHVYWYRQLPEEGLKFMVYLQKENIIDESGMPKERFSAEFPKEGPSILRIQQVVRGDSAAYFCASSIQGRGYEQYFGPGTRLTVT.

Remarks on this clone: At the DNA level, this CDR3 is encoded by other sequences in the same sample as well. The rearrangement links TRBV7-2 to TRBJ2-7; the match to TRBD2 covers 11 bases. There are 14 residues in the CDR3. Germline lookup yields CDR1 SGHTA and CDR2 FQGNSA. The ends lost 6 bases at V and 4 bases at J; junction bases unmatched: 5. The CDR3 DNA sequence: TGTGCCAGCAGTCCGACTAGCGGGGCTTACGAGCAGTACTTC. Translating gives CASSPTSGAYEQYF.

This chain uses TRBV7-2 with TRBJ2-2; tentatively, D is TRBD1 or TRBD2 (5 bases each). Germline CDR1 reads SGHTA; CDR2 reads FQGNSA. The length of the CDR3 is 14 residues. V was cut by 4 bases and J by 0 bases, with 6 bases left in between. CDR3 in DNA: TGTGCCAGCAGCTCGGGACCGAACACCGGGGAGCTGTTTTTT. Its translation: CASSSGPNTGELFF.

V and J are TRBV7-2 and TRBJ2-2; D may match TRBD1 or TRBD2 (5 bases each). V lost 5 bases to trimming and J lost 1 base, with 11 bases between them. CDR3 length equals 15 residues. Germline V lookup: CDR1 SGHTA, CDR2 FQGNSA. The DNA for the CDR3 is TGTGCCAGCAGCGACTGGGGGTTGAACACCGGGGAGCTGTTTTTT. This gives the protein CASSDWGLNTGELFF.

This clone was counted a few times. The CDR3 DNA follows: TGCGCCAGCAGCCAAGAAGGAGGCAGGGAGATGGACGAGCAGTACTTC. It translates to CASSQEGGREMDEQYF. The rearrangement joins TRBV4-1 to TRBJ2-7; D may be TRBD1 or TRBD2 (5 bases each). V lost 0 bases and J 5 bases, leaving 17 bases between the germline ends. The germline V gene has CDR1 MGHRA and CDR2 YSYEKL. The CDR3 is 16 residues long.

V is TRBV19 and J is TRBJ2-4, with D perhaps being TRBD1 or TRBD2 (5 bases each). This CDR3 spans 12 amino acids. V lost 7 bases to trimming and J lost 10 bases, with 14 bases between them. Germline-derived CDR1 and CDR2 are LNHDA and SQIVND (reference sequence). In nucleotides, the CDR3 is TGTGCCAGTACCGGGACGGGCGGAATTCAGTACTTC. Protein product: CASTGTGGIQYF.